This entry lists 20 T cell receptor beta chains sequenced from one sample in a study of cytomegalovirus exposure and HLA in healthy donors. PCR primers comprised 60 Vbeta and 13 Jbeta primers. Here immunoSEQ multiplex PCR was the method, and the copy in TCRdb shows in-frame clones only, minus some. The sample carries over 150,000 clones, 75% to 90% recorded once. Material for sequencing was PBMCs. The receptors originated from a girl aged 2-10 years in good health and CMV-seropositive.

V is TRBV7-9 and J is TRBJ2-1; 9 nucleotides align to TRBD1. V lost 8 bases to trimming and J lost 6 bases; unmatched junction nucleotides: 8. Germline V lookup: CDR1 SEHNR, CDR2 FQNEAQ (reference sequence). The CDR3 extends over 14 amino acids. CDR3 coding DNA: TGTGCCAGCTCATCGGACAGGGGTGGCAATGAGCAGTTCTTC. Encoded protein: CASSSDRGGNEQFF.

J is TRBJ1-1 and V is TRBV13, with 7 nucleotides matching TRBD1. V dropped 4 bases and J dropped 5; count of bases not matched to a gene: 10. Germline V lookup: CDR1 PRHDT, CDR2 FYEKMQ (reference sequence). The CDR3 is 15 amino acids. CDR3 DNA sequence: TGTGCCAGCAGCTCTTCACAGGGGAAGAGGACTGAAGCTTTCTTT. Residues: CASSSSQGKRTEAFF.

To note about this clone: A junction end diverges from the germline sequence, so it may reflect a read error. The chain is built from TRBV10-3 and TRBJ1-1; 8 bases fit TRBD1. CDR1 and CDR2 (germline): ENHRY, SYGVKD. The CDR3 spans 12 residues. The CDR3 spells CAVRGPDTEAFF. The DNA of the CDR3 is TGTGCCGTCAGGGGGCCAGACACTGAAGCTTTCTTT.

The chain links TRBV6-1 to TRBJ1-1; D may be TRBD1 (6 bases). This CDR3 region has 13 residues. Trimming shortened V by 7 bases and J by 1 base, and 10 bases separated the two germline ends. Germline CDR1 is MNHNS and CDR2 is SASEGT. The CDR3 DNA reads as TGTGCCAGCAAGGACAGCCAGAACACTGAAGCTTTCTTT. Protein: CASKDSQNTEAFF.

The V gene is TRBV5-4, the J gene TRBJ1-4; possibly TRBD1 for D (6 bases). Germline CDR1 is SGHNT and CDR2 is YYREEE (reference sequence). The CDR3 sequence is 17 residues long. V lost 4 bases and J lost 6, with 22 bases in between. The CDR3 sequence is CASSPEAGDGRDEKLFF. Here the CDR3 DNA reads TGTGCCAGCAGCCCCGAGGCAGGGGACGGTCGTGATGAAAAACTGTTTTTT.

V and J are TRBV10-1 and TRBJ1-1; 7 nucleotides line up with TRBD1. The CDR3 has 12 residues. Germline V CDR1 and CDR2: WNHNN, SYGVQD (reference sequence). The ends lost 4 bases at V and 10 bases at J; junction bases unmatched: 6. The CDR3 spells CASSGGRGSAFF. The CDR3 nucleotides are TGCGCCAGCAGTGGGGGCAGGGGGTCAGCTTTCTTT.

This chain links TRBV28 with TRBJ1-2, with 7 bases matching TRBD1. The germline V gene encodes CDR1 MDHEN and CDR2 SYDVKM. V lost 4 bases to trimming and J lost 5 bases; unmatched junction nucleotides: 10. The CDR3 contains 15 residues. The CDR3 bases are TGTGCCAGCAGTTCTCCAAGGACAGGAGGATATGGCTACACCTTC. It encodes CASSSPRTGGYGYTF.

The J gene is TRBJ2-5, the V gene TRBV5-1; D gene uncertain. This CDR3 spans 15 amino acids. Trimming stripped 2 bases from V and 4 bases from J, with 15 bases between. The germline V gene has CDR1 SGHRS and CDR2 YFSETQ. CDR3 in amino acids: CASSLLTRRGETQYF. The DNA for the CDR3 is TGCGCCAGCAGCTTATTGACCAGAAGAGGAGAGACCCAGTACTTC.

The chain is built from TRBV7-8 and TRBJ2-3, with 12 bases identical to TRBD2. The CDR3 has 17 amino acids. CDR1 is SGHVS, CDR2 FQNEAQ, per germline. V lost 5 bases, J lost 2 bases, and 8 bases stayed unmatched. Here the CDR3 DNA reads TGTGCCAGCAGCGGGCGGACTAGCGGGGAGTCCACAGATACGCAGTATTTT. This sequence encodes CASSGRTSGESTDTQYF. The full variable domain, rest sourced from reference TRBV7-8 and TRBJ2-3, is GAGVSQSPRYKVAKRGQDVALRCDPISGHVSLFWYQQALGQGPEFLTYFQNEAQLDKSGLPSDRFFAERPEGSVSTLKIQRTQQEDSAVYLCASSGRTSGESTDTQYFGPGTRLTVL.

The chain is built from TRBV6-1 and TRBJ2-5; maybe TRBD2 (5 bases). V was trimmed by 5 bases and J by 1 base, leaving 8 bases between them. The CDR3 contains 13 residues. Germline lookup yields CDR1 MNHNS and CDR2 SASEGT. For the CDR3, the DNA is TGTGCCAGCAGTAAAACTAGCCAAGAGACCCAGTACTTC. This codes for CASSKTSQETQYF.

The chain couples TRBV30 to TRBJ1-1; D unclear. Germline V lookup: CDR1 GTSNPN, CDR2 SVGIG (reference sequence). Trimming shortened V by 4 bases and J by 1 base, and 10 bases separated the two germline ends. The CDR3 is made up of 13 amino acids. CDR3 sequence: CAWKEQPNTEAFF. As DNA, the CDR3 is TGTGCCTGGAAAGAACAGCCGAACACTGAAGCTTTCTTT.

The chain is built from TRBV28 and TRBJ1-2; D gene uncertain. There are 14 residues in the CDR3. The V gene's germline CDR1 is MDHEN and CDR2 SYDVKM. Trimming removed 3 bases from V and 8 bases from J, with 16 bases in between. The CDR3 sequence: CASSFSERRGGYTF. DNA for the CDR3: TGTGCCAGCAGTTTTTCGGAGAGGAGAGGGGGCTACACCTTC.

The V and J genes are TRBV5-4 and TRBJ1-1; maybe TRBD1 (6 bases). Trimming took off 2 bases at V and 4 bases at J, with 15 bases between the two ends. The germline V gene has CDR1 SGHNT and CDR2 YYREEE (reference sequence). The CDR3 consists of 15 residues. In DNA, the CDR3 is TGTGCCAGCAGCTTTTCTGGGGGCCGGGGCACTGAAGCTTTCTTT. Translating it yields CASSFSGGRGTEAFF.

The rearrangement joins TRBV28 to TRBJ2-7, with D maybe TRBD1 (6 bases). V was shortened by 7 bases and J by 4 bases, with 17 bases between the two germline ends. CDR1 is MDHEN, CDR2 SYDVKM, per germline. This CDR3 contains 14 residues. In DNA, the CDR3 is TGTGCCAGCACCCGGACAGCTACTACATACGAGCAGTACTTC. Its translation is CASTRTATTYEQYF.

The chain joins TRBV18 to TRBJ1-5; the D is unclear. The germline gives CDR1 KGHSH, CDR2 LQKENI. Trimming removed 6 bases from V and 2 bases from J, with 8 bases in between. The CDR3 is 13 residues long. In DNA, the CDR3 is TGTGCCAGCTCCCGGGAGGGCAATCAGCCCCAGCATTTT. Protein sequence: CASSREGNQPQHF.

This clone was detected once. The rearrangement joins TRBV4-1 to TRBJ2-2; 10 bases are shared with TRBD2. CDR1 and CDR2 (germline): MGHRA, YSYEKL. This CDR3 has 17 residues. The trim removed 1 base at V and 6 bases at J, leaving 8 bases unmatched. CDR3 sequence reads: CASSQGALAGEAGELFF. The CDR3 DNA reads TGCGCCAGCAGCCAAGGGGCGCTAGCGGGAGAGGCCGGGGAGCTGTTTTTT.

The chain recombines TRBV2 with TRBJ2-1; 7 nucleotides line up with TRBD1. The V gene end was trimmed by 7 bases and the J gene end by 5 bases; junction bases not matched to a gene: 5. Germline V gives CDR1 SNHLY, CDR2 FYNNEI. The CDR3 has 13 residues. The CDR3 here is CASKGQRNNEQFF. In DNA, the CDR3 is TGTGCCAGCAAGGGACAGAGGAACAATGAGCAGTTCTTC.

The chain combines TRBV4-1 with TRBJ2-1; 7 nucleotides line up with TRBD2. This CDR3 comprises 17 residues. In germline, CDR1 is MGHRA, CDR2 YSYEKL. After removal of 0 bases from V and 5 bases from J, the junction contained 10 bases not matched to a gene. The CDR3 nucleotides are TGCGCCAGCAGCCAAGAAAGGGCTAGCGGTTCTAACAATGAGCAGTTCTTC. Protein: CASSQERASGSNNEQFF.

A few counts support this clone. The rearrangement links TRBV27 to TRBJ2-3; perhaps TRBD2 as D (6 bases). The V end was cut by 7 bases, the J end by 2 bases, with 22 bases between. The germline V gene encodes CDR1 MNHEY and CDR2 SMNVEV (reference sequence). This CDR3 has 17 amino acids. This CDR3 reads CASIEKAGRWATDTQYF. CDR3 nucleotides: TGTGCCAGCATCGAAAAGGCCGGGAGATGGGCCACAGATACGCAGTATTTT.

The sample holds a few counts of this clone. The chain employs TRBV6-5 and TRBJ2-7; D uncertain. Germline V gene sequence: CDR1 MNHEY, CDR2 SVGAGI. V lost 0 bases and J lost 2, with 5 bases in between. The CDR3 sequence is 13 residues long. The CDR3 spells CASSYSSAYEQYF. The DNA of the CDR3 is TGTGCCAGCAGTTACTCGAGTGCCTACGAGCAGTACTTC.